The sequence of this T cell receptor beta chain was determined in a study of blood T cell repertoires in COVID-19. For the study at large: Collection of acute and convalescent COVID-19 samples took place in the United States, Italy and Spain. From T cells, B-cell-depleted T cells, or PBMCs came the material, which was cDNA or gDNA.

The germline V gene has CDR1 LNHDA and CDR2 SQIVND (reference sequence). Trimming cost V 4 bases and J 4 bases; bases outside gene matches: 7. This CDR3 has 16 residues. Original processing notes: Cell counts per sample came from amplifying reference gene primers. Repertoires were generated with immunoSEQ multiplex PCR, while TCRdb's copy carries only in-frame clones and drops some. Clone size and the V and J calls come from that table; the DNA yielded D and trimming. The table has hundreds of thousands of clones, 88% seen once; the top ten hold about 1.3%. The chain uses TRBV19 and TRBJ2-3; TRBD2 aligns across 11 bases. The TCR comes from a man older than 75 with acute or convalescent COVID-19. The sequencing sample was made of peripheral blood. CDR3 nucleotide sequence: TGTGCCAGTAGTAGTCAACTAGCGGGAGTACCAGATACGCAGTATTTT. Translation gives CASSSQLAGVPDTQYF.